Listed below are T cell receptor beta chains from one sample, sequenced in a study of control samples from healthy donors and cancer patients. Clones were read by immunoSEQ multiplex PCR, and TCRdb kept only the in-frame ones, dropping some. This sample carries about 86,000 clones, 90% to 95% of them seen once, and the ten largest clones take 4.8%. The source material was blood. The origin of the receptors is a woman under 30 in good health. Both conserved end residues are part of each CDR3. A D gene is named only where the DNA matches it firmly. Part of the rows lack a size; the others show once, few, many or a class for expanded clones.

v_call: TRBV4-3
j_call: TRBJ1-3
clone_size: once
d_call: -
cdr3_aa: CASSQELPLGAGSGNTIYF
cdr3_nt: TGCGCCAGCAGCCAAGAACTCCCACTTGGGGCAGGGTCTGGAAACACCATATATTTT

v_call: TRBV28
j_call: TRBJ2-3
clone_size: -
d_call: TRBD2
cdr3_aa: CASTGLAGGILLTDTQYF
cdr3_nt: TGTGCCAGCACTGGACTAGCGGGGGGGATTCTCCTCACAGATACGCAGTATTTT

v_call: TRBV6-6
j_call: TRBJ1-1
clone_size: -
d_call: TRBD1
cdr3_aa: CATNRDRGTNTEAFF
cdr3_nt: TGTGCCACTAACCGGGACAGGGGAACGAACACTGAAGCTTTCTTT

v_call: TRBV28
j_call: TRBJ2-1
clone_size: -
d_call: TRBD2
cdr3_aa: CASSPSSGSFHNEQFF
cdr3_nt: TGTGCCAGCAGTCCGTCTAGCGGGAGTTTCCACAATGAGCAGTTCTTC

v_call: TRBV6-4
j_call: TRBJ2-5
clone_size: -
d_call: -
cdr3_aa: CASSEVTGSAQYF
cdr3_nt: TGTGCCAGCAGTGAAGTAACTGGGAGTGCCCAGTACTTC

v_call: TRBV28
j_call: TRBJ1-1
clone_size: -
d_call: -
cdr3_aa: CASRSEGSVTEAFF
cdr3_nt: TGTGCCAGCAGGAGTGAGGGGTCGGTCACTGAAGCTTTCTTT

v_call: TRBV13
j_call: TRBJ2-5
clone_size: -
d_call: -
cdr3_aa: CASSLFQPQETQYF
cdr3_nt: TGTGCCAGCAGCTTATTCCAACCCCAAGAGACCCAGTACTTC

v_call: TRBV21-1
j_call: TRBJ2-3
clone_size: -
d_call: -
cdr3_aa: CASSKALHGRQGNDTQYF
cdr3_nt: TGTGCCAGCAGCAAAGCGCTCCACGGGAGACAGGGTAATGATACGCAGTATTTT

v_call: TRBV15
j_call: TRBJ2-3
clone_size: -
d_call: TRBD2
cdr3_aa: CATSSSVAGGPSRDTQYF
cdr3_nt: TGTGCCACCAGCTCCTCGGTCGCGGGAGGGCCATCTAGAGATACGCAGTATTTT

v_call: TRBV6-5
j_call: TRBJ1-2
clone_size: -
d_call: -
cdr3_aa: CASRDQKISFSGYTF
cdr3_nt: TGTGCCAGCAGGGACCAAAAAATTTCTTTTAGTGGCTACACCTTC

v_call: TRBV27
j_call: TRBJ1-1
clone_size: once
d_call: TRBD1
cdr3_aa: CASSFTGTGNLGMNTEAFF
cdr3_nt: TGTGCCAGCAGTTTTACCGGGACAGGGAATTTGGGGATGAACACTGAAGCTTTCTTT

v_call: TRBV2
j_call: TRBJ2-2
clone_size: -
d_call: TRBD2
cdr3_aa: CATTGTSGGLSTGELFF
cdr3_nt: TGTGCCACCACCGGGACTAGCGGGGGACTTAGCACCGGGGAGCTGTTTTTT

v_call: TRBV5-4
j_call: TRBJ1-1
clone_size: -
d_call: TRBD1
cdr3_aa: CASSPPLGTGNTEAFF
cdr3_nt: TGTGCCAGCAGCCCCCCATTAGGGACAGGGAACACTGAAGCTTTCTTT

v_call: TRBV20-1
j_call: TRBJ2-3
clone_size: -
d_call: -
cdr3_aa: CSASRAGIRSDTQYF
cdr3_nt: TGCAGTGCTAGTAGGGCCGGGATCCGATCAGATACGCAGTATTTT

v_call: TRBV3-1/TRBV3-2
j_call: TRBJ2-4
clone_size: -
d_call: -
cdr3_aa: CASSVPGENIQYF
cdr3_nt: TGTGCCAGCAGCGTCCCCGGGGAAAACATTCAGTACTTC

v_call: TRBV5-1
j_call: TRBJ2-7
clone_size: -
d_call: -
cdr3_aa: CASSLDSATYHYEQYF
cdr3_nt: TGCGCCAGCAGCTTGGATTCAGCTACGTACCACTACGAGCAGTACTTC

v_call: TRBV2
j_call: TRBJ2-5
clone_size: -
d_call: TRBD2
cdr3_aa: CASMGSGVRKETQYF
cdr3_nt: TGTGCCAGCATGGGTAGCGGGGTGAGGAAAGAGACCCAGTACTTC

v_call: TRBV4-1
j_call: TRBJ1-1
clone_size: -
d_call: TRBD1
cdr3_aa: CASSQPPGTGSLWAFF
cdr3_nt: TGCGCCAGCAGCCAACCTCCGGGGACAGGTAGTCTGTGGGCTTTCTTT

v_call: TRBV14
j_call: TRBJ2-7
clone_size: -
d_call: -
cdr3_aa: CASSQAGASEQYF
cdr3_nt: TGTGCCAGCAGCCAAGCGGGGGCGTCCGAGCAGTACTTC